These 29 T cell receptor beta chains share one sample of origin, sequenced in a study of blood T cells in healthy people across ages. A second PCR of about 7 to 12 cycles used a sample-barcoded 5' primer and a J-beta primer mix. One entry per CDR3 protein, called by TCRdb with MiXCR from the 5' RACE reads. The sample includes around 780,000 distinct CDR3 sequences, under 30% of them seen just once. The data were also submitted as part of a second study, on T cells of mothers and their children.

The sample comprised blood. The receptors derive from a boy younger than 18 in good health.

This chain uses TRBV3-1 with TRBJ2-1; TRBD2 matches 11 bases. Losses at the gene ends were 2 bases for V and 9 bases for J; bases not matched to a gene: 9. The CDR3 covers 16 residues. CDR1 is LGHDT and CDR2 is YNNKEL in the germline V gene (reference sequence). CDR3 residues: CASSQYLAGGESEQFF. The CDR3 nucleotides read TGTGCCAGCAGCCAATATTTAGCGGGGGGGGAGAGTGAGCAGTTCTTC.

The rearrangement joins TRBV5-1 to TRBJ2-7; D may be TRBD1 (6 bases). The germline V and J ends were trimmed by 2 bases and 0 bases, with 15 bases remaining between them. CDR1 is SGHRS and CDR2 is YFSETQ in the germline V gene. CDR3 length: 16 residues. Here the CDR3 reads CASSFETGMNSYEQYF. The CDR3 DNA reads as TGCGCCAGCAGCTTCGAGACAGGAATGAACTCCTACGAGCAGTACTTC.

The J gene is TRBJ2-5, the V gene TRBV29-1; TRBD2 agrees at 9 bases. CDR1 is SQVTM and CDR2 is ANQGSEA in the germline V gene. The CDR3 covers 13 residues. Trimming removed 0 bases from V and 13 bases from J; junction bases left unmatched: 9. CDR3 coding DNA: TGCAGCGTTGAAGATGCGATAGCGGGGGAAACGTACTTC. Translated, it gives CSVEDAIAGETYF.

On this clonotype: A junction boundary mismatches the germline segment, possibly from a read error. This chain links TRBV3-1 with TRBJ2-5; D may correspond to TRBD1 or TRBD2 (6 bases each). CDR1 and CDR2 from the germline V gene are LGHDT and YNNKEL (reference sequence). This CDR3 comprises 16 residues. CDR3 nucleotides: TGTGCCAGCAGCCCCCATTCGGGGGCTCTTGGAGAGGCCCAGTACTTC. This codes for CASSPHSGALGEAQYF.

This clonotype showed up many times. The genes are TRBV3-1 and TRBJ2-2, with 16 bases that match TRBD2. The CDR3 runs to 18 residues. Germline CDR1 is LGHDT and CDR2 is YNNKEL (reference sequence). The ends lost 4 bases at V and 1 base at J; junction bases unmatched: 3. The CDR3, as DNA: TGTGCCAGCAGCCTGGGACTAGCGGGGGGGGAGAACACCGGGGAGCTGTTTTTT. This translates into CASSLGLAGGENTGELFF.

CDR3 amino acids: CASSFGGGASNEQFF. Written as DNA, the CDR3 is TGCGCCAGCAGCTTTGGCGGGGGGGCCTCCAATGAGCAGTTCTTC. The V and J genes are TRBV5-1 and TRBJ2-1, with TRBD2 matching 9 bases. The trim removed 2 bases at V and 6 bases at J, leaving 6 bases unmatched. CDR1 and CDR2 from the germline V gene are SGHRS and YFSETQ. The CDR3 loop spans 15 amino acids.

Details on this clonotype: Possible read error: a much larger clone is one base away. The chain uses TRBV14 and TRBJ2-1, with D unresolved. Matching the DNA end better, TRBJ2-7 makes the J call doubtful. This CDR3 has 12 amino acids. Germline V gives CDR1 SGHDN, CDR2 FVKESK. The CDR3 loop is CVSSQETGEQYF. The CDR3 DNA reads TGTGTCAGCAGCCAAGAGACCGGCGAGCAGTACTTC.

The gene calls are TRBV6-2 or TRBV6-3 and TRBJ2-2, with 7 bases lining up with TRBD1. Germline V gives CDR1 MNHEY, CDR2 SVGEGT. V dropped 2 bases and J dropped 5; count of bases not matched to a gene: 2. The CDR3 extends over 14 amino acids. In DNA, the CDR3 is TGTGCCAGCAGTTACGTGGGACAGACCGGGGAGCTGTTTTTT. Amino acid sequence: CASSYVGQTGELFF.

This clonotype was observed many times. The rearrangement links TRBV7-9 to TRBJ1-2; D gene ambiguous. Trimming shortened V by 6 bases and J by 2 bases, and 13 bases separated the two germline ends. Germline CDR1 is SEHNR and CDR2 is FQNEAQ (reference sequence). CDR3 length: 14 amino acids. The CDR3 loop reads CASSLGGLNYGYTF. The CDR3, as DNA: TGTGCCAGCAGTTTGGGAGGGTTGAACTATGGCTACACCTTC.

The chain employs TRBV12-3 or TRBV12-4 and TRBJ2-1; the match to TRBD1 covers 9 bases. The DNA end is more similar to TRBJ2-7, so the J call may be wrong. CDR3 size: 14 residues. CDR3 region: CASSPRQGDNEQYF. The CDR3 bases are TGTGCCAGCAGCCCTCGACAGGGGGATAACGAGCAGTACTTC.

This sequence joins TRBV14 and TRBJ2-3; 12 bases align to TRBD2. The CDR3 has 17 residues. V lost 0 bases, J lost 5 bases, and 6 bases stayed unmatched. CDR1 and CDR2 (germline): SGHDN, FVKESK. The CDR3 region is CASSQDYLAGGQDTQYF. The CDR3 DNA follows: TGTGCCAGCAGCCAAGATTACCTAGCGGGGGGGCAAGATACGCAGTATTTT.

This clonotype was seen a handful of times. Written as DNA, the CDR3 is TGTGCCAGTACCCAGCGGGACAGGGAAGAGACCCAGTACTTC. This sequence encodes CASTQRDREETQYF. The J gene is TRBJ2-5, the V gene TRBV19, with 9 bases identical to TRBD1. V shed 7 bases, J shed 3 bases, and the junction held 6 bases outside the gene matches. The CDR3 extends over 14 amino acids. In germline, CDR1 is LNHDA, CDR2 SQIVND (reference sequence).

The J gene is TRBJ2-5, the V gene TRBV20-1, with 9 nucleotides matching TRBD2. The J call is doubtful: the DNA matches TRBJ2-7 better. The CDR3 loop spans 15 amino acids. Germline assignment: CDR1 DFQATT and CDR2 SNEGSKA (reference sequence). CDR3 in amino acids: CSALGTAGGNYEQYF. The DNA of the CDR3 is TGCAGTGCTCTGGGGACAGCGGGGGGTAACTACGAGCAGTACTTC.

A word on this clonotype: A read error may account for a junction end that differs from germline. The chain couples TRBV29-1 to TRBJ2-7, with TRBD1 identical over 7 bases. The CDR3 spans 13 residues. The germline CDR1 and CDR2 sequences are SQVTM and ANQGSEA. The CDR3: CSVEKTGSCEQYF. The CDR3 DNA sequence: TGCAGCGTTGAGAAGACAGGGTCCTGCGAGCAGTACTTC.

This clonotype has just a few counts. The gene calls are TRBV9 and TRBJ2-5, with TRBD2 identical over 13 bases. The V and J ends lost 3 bases and 3 bases, in that order; junction bases with no gene match: 5. Germline V lookup: CDR1 SGDLS, CDR2 YYNGEE. There are 16 residues in the CDR3. CDR3 sequence (DNA): TGTGCCAGCAGCGCAGGACTAGCGGGGGCTAAAGAGACCCAGTACTTC. This encodes CASSAGLAGAKETQYF.

In DNA form, the CDR3 reads TGTGCCAGCAGTCCCGTGTCCGAGGGGAAGACCCAGTACTTC. Protein sequence: CASSPVSEGKTQYF. J is TRBJ2-5 and V is TRBV27; either TRBD1 or TRBD2 may fit D (5 bases each). V lost 5 bases to trimming and J lost 6 bases, with 16 bases between them. Germline-derived CDR1 and CDR2 are MNHEY and SMNVEV (reference sequence). The CDR3 runs 14 residues.

At least ten counts were recorded for this clonotype. The chain is built from TRBV5-5 and TRBJ2-7; TRBD1 agrees at 8 bases. The CDR3 contains 14 residues. The V gene end was trimmed by 2 bases and the J gene end by 3 bases; junction bases not matched to a gene: 4. Germline V lookup: CDR1 SGHKS, CDR2 YYEKEE (reference sequence). The CDR3 loop is CASSFLTGDYEQYF. Written as DNA, the CDR3 is TGTGCCAGCAGCTTTTTGACAGGGGACTACGAGCAGTACTTC.

This clonotype was seen only a few times. The chain couples TRBV2 to TRBJ1-1; no definite D call. The CDR3 contains 13 residues. Germline V gene lookup returns CDR1 SNHLY and CDR2 FYNNEI. The V end lost 6 bases, the J end lost 0 bases, and 8 bases lay between the germline ends. CDR3 sequence reads: CASSVDLNTEAFF. The CDR3 DNA reads as TGTGCCAGCAGCGTAGACCTGAACACTGAAGCTTTCTTT.

This clonotype was detected only a few times. The rearrangement links TRBV15 to TRBJ2-1, with TRBD2 identical over 8 bases. In germline, CDR1 is LNHNV, CDR2 YYDKDF (reference sequence). The J segment lost 3 bases and the V segment lost 0 bases, leaving 10 bases of the junction unmatched. This CDR3 region has 18 residues. The CDR3 here is CATSRDFERGSFYNEQFF. The CDR3 DNA sequence: TGTGCCACCAGCAGAGATTTTGAGCGGGGGTCTTTCTACAATGAGCAGTTCTTC.

This clonotype was seen only a few times. J is TRBJ1-6 and V is TRBV7-9, with D maybe TRBD1 (5 bases). V lost 1 base and J lost 11, with 9 bases in between. The CDR3 has 13 residues. Germline V gives CDR1 SEHNR, CDR2 FQNEAQ (reference sequence). CDR3 residues: CASSLDPGAPLHF. The CDR3 DNA is TGTGCCAGCAGCTTAGACCCGGGGGCACCCCTCCACTTT.

The J gene is TRBJ2-5, the V gene TRBV18; 9 nucleotides match TRBD1. This CDR3 region has 16 residues. The V gene's germline CDR1 is KGHSH and CDR2 LQKENI. V was pared by 3 bases and J by 2 bases, with 7 bases of the junction left unmatched. CDR3 sequence: CASSPWTGDIQETQYF. The CDR3 coding sequence is TGTGCCAGCTCACCTTGGACAGGGGATATACAAGAGACCCAGTACTTC.

This CDR3 is CASSSRGDIQYF. For the CDR3, the DNA is TGTGCCAGCAGCTCCCGCGGGGACATTCAGTACTTC. This chain uses TRBV9 with TRBJ2-4; possibly TRBD2 for D (6 bases). Germline loops: CDR1 SGDLS, CDR2 YYNGEE. V was pared by 4 bases and J by 8 bases, with 10 bases between. This CDR3 is 12 amino acids long.

This clonotype was seen a handful of times. The chain links TRBV15 to TRBJ2-4; possibly TRBD2 for D (6 bases). CDR1 is LNHNV, CDR2 YYDKDF, per germline (reference sequence). V was trimmed by 6 bases and J by 8 bases, leaving 17 bases between them. The CDR3 runs to 14 residues. The CDR3 DNA sequence: TGTGCCACCAGGAGACGGCCGGGGGAGGACATTCAGTACTTC. As protein: CATRRRPGEDIQYF.

This chain links TRBV9 with TRBJ2-7; 11 bases are a match to TRBD1. The J segment lost 6 bases and the V segment lost 0 bases, leaving 5 bases of the junction unmatched. The CDR3 loop spans 15 amino acids. Per the germline V gene, CDR1 is SGDLS and CDR2 is YYNGEE. CDR3 DNA sequence: TGTGCCAGCAGCGTAGCCGCGGACAGGGGGCGCGAGCAGTACTTC. It is translated as CASSVAADRGREQYF.

This clonotype was seen many times. This sequence joins TRBV5-1 and TRBJ2-5; D ambiguous. The CDR3 extends over 15 amino acids. V was shortened by 0 bases and J by 5 bases, with 14 bases between the two germline ends. The germline V gene encodes CDR1 SGHRS and CDR2 YFSETQ. CDR3 sequence (DNA): TGCGCCAGCAGCTTGGCCCAGGTAGTCGACGAGACCCAGTACTTC. Its translation: CASSLAQVVDETQYF.

This clonotype was found a few times. This chain links TRBV12-5 with TRBJ2-2; a weak D match, TRBD1 (6 bases). The CDR3 totals 14 residues. V gave up 1 base and J gave up 7 bases, with 10 bases separating them. Germline V gene sequence: CDR1 LGHNT, CDR2 FRNRAP. The CDR3 spells CASGLGQGIGELFF. As DNA, the CDR3 is TGTGCTAGTGGTTTGGGGCAGGGGATCGGGGAGCTGTTTTTT.

This clonotype was counted between two and nine times. Germline and junction disagree at one end, which may indicate a read error. This chain links TRBV6-2 or TRBV6-3 with TRBJ2-7, with D possibly being TRBD1 (5 bases). The CDR3 totals 13 residues. Per the germline V gene, CDR1 is MNHEY and CDR2 is SVGEGT. The CDR3 coding sequence is TGTGCCAGCAGTCACTCGACAGCTTACGAGCAGTACTTC. Amino acid sequence: CASSHSTAYEQYF.

This clonotype has only a few counts. This chain connects TRBV3-1 to TRBJ2-2, with no clear D. CDR1 is LGHDT, CDR2 YNNKEL, per germline (reference sequence). The CDR3 runs to 18 residues. V lost 1 base and J lost 0, with 15 bases in between. The CDR3, as DNA: TGTGCCAGCAGCCAAGGCGTAATGCGGCTAGCGAACACCGGGGAGCTGTTTTTT. This encodes CASSQGVMRLANTGELFF.

The V call is TRBV5-1, the J call TRBJ2-1, with 9 bases aligning to TRBD2. Gene TRBJ2-7 matches the end of the DNA better, so the J call may be wrong. The CDR3 has 15 amino acids. Per germline, CDR1 SGHRS and CDR2 YFSETQ. This CDR3 reads CASSIAGVGIYEQYF. The CDR3 DNA follows: TGCGCCAGCAGTATAGCGGGGGTAGGGATCTACGAGCAGTACTTC.